This T cell receptor beta chain was recorded in a study of CD4 T cells in relation to SARS-CoV-2 and coronaviruses. Background on the study: Crossreactive spike epitopes shared across donors were mapped to their HLA restriction.

The unexposed donors gave CD4+ T cells in about 2011-2019, prior to COVID-19. After 10 to 11 days of culture, CD4+ T cells were isolated. V lost 3 bases and J lost 8; bases outside the gene matches: 15. CDR1 and CDR2 from the germline V gene are SQVTM and ANQGSEA. This CDR3 is built from 15 residues. This clone appeared once. The antigen remains unidentified. The table came from immunoSEQ multiplex PCR; TCRdb's copy has only in-frame clones and leaves some out. The data hold approximately 21,000 clones, with over 75% observed a single time. The V call is TRBV29-1, the J call TRBJ1-2, with 7 bases identical to TRBD1. The source of this sequence is a human donor in good health. Input material: CD4+ T cells from PBMCs, cultured in vitro. The CDR3 region is CSVERTGARGGGYTF. The CDR3 nucleotides read TGCAGCGTTGAGCGGACAGGAGCCCGAGGGGGAGGCTACACCTTC.